The present T cell receptor (beta chain) was sequenced within a study of T cell responses to AZD1222 COVID-19 vaccine. Study at large: Analyses pooled second doses at about 4 or about 12 weeks.

Findings of the study overall: The donor cohort was predominantly white British with a female majority, and clonal diversity may have been underestimated. The study found vaccine-associated CD4 TCRs spanning spike, dominant at 160-218 and 743-854. There were repertoire samples only from the period after the peak T cell response.

A note on this clone: Antigen unknown.

Sequencing was performed with immunoSEQ multiplex PCR; in TCRdb, only in-frame clones are kept and a portion is missing. The data hold about 120,000 clones, with about nine tenths observed a single time. This CDR3 region has 17 residues. Germline values: CDR1 LGHNA, CDR2 YSLEER. The ends were cut back, 3 bases at V and 3 bases at J, with 17 bases in the middle. Source: peripheral blood, taken on day 0 of AZD1222 vaccination. The clonotype originates from an adult in good health. The chain has TRBV4-3 and TRBJ2-2, with D possibly TRBD2 on 5 matching bases. The CDR3 region has the DNA TGCGCCAGCAGCCAGCGCCAGAGTCTGCGGGACACCGGGGAGCTGTTTTTT. This codes for CASSQRQSLRDTGELFF.